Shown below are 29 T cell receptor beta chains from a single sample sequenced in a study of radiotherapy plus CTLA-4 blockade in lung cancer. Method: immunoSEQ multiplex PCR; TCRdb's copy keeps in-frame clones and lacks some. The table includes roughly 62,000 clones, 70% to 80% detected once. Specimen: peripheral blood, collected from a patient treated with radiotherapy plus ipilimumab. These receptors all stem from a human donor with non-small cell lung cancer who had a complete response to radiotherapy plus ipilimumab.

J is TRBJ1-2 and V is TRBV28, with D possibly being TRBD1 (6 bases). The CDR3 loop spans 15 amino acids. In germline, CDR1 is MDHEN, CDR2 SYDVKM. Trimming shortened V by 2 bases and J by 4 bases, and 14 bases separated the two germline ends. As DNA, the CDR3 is TGTGCCAGCAGTTTAGGGGGCAGGCGCAGCTATGGCTACACCTTC. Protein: CASSLGGRRSYGYTF.

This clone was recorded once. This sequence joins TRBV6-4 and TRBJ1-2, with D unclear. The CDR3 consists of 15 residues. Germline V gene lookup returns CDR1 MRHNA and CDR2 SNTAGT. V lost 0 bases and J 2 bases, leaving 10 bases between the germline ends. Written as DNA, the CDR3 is TGTGCCAGCAGTGACTCGAGTTCTGGGAACTATGGCTACACCTTC. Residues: CASSDSSSGNYGYTF.

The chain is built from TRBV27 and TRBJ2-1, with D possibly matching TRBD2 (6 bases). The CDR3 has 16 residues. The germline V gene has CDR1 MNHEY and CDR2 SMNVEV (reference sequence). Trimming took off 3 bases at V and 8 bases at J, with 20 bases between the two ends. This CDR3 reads CASSFGPSAPKDEQFF. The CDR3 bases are TGTGCCAGCAGTTTCGGTCCTAGCGCACCGAAGGATGAGCAGTTCTTC.

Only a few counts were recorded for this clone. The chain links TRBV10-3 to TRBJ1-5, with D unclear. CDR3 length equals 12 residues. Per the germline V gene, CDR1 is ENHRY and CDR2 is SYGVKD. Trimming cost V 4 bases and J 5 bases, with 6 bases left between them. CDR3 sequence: CAISAVDQPQHF. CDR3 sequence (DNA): TGTGCCATCAGTGCTGTAGATCAGCCCCAGCATTTT.

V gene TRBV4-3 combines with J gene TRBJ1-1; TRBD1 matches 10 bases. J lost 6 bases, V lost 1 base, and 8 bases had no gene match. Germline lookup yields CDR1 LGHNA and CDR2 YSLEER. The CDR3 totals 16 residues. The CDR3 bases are TGCGCCAGCAGCCAAGGGGAAGGGACAGGGGTGCCTGAAGCTTTCTTT. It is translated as CASSQGEGTGVPEAFF.

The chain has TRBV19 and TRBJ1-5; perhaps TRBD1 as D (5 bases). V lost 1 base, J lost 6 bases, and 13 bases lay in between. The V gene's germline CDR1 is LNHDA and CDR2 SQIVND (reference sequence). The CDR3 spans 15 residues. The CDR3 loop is CASSIAGKTIQPQHF. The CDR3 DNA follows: TGTGCCAGTAGTATAGCAGGGAAGACAATTCAGCCCCAGCATTTT. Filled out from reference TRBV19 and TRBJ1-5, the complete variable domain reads DGGITQSPKYLFRKEGQNVTLSCEQNLNHDAMYWYRQDPGQGLRLIYYSQIVNDFQKGDIAEGYSVSREKKESFPLTVTSAQKNPTAFYLCASSIAGKTIQPQHFGDGTRLSIL.

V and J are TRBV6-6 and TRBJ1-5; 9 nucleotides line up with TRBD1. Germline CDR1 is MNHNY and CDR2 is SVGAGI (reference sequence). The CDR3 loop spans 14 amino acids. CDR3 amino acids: CISGTGNSNQPQHF. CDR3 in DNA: TGTATCAGCGGGACAGGGAATAGCAATCAGCCCCAGCATTTT.

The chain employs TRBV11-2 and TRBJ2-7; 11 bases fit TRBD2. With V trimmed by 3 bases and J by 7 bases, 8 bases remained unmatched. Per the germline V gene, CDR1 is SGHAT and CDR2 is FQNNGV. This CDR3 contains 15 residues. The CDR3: CASSFHSGGAGEQYF. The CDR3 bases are TGTGCCAGCAGCTTTCATAGCGGGGGGGCTGGGGAGCAGTACTTC.

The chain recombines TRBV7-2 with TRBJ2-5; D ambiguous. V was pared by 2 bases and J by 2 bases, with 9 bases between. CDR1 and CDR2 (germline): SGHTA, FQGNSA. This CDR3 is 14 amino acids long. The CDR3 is CASSLHSQQETQYF. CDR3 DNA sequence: TGTGCCAGCAGCTTACACAGCCAACAAGAGACCCAGTACTTC.

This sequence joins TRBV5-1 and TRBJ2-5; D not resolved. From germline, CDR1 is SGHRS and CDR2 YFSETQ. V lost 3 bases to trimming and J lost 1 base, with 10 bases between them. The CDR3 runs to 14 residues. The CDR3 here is CASSSGGIQETQYF. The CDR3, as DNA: TGCGCCAGCAGCTCCGGTGGCATCCAAGAGACCCAGTACTTC.

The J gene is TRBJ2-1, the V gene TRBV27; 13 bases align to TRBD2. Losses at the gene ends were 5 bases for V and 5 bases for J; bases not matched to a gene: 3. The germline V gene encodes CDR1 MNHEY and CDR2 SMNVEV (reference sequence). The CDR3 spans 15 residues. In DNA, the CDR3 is TGTGCCAGCAGTCACACTAGCGGGGGGGACAATGAGCAGTTCTTC. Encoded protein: CASSHTSGGDNEQFF.

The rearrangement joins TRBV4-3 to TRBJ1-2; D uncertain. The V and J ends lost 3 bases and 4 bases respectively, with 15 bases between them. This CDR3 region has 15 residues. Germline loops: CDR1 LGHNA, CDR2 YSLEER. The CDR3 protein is CASSHQIENGYGYTF. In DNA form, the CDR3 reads TGCGCCAGCAGCCACCAAATAGAAAATGGCTATGGCTACACCTTC.

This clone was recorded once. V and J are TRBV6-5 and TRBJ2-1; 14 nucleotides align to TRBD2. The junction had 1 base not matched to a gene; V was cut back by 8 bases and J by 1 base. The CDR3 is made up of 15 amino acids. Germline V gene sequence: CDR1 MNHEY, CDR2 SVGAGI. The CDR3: CASGLAGGSYNEQFF. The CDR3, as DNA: TGTGCCAGCGGACTAGCGGGAGGTTCCTACAATGAGCAGTTCTTC.

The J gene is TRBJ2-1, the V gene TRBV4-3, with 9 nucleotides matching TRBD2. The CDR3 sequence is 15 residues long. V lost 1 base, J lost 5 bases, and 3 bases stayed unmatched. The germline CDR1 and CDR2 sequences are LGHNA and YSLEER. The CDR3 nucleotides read TGCGCCAGCAGCCAAGGTAGCGGGGGTGACAATGAGCAGTTCTTC. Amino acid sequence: CASSQGSGGDNEQFF.

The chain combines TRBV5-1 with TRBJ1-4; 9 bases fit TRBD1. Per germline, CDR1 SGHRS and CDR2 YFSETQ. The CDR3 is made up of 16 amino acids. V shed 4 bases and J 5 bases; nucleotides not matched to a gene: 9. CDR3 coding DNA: TGCGCCAGCAGCCTCTGGGGAGGACAGGGGAATGAAAAACTGTTTTTT. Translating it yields CASSLWGGQGNEKLFF.

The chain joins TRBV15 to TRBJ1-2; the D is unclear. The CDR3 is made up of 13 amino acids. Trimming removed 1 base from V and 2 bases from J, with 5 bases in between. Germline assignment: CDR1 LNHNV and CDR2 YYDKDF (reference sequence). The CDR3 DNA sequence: TGTGCCACCAGCAGAGTAGAGAACTATGGCTACACCTTC. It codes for CATSRVENYGYTF.

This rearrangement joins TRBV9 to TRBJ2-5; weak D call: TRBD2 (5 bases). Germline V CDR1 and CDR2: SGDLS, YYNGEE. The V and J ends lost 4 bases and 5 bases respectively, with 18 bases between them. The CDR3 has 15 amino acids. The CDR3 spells CASSSGHHERETQYF. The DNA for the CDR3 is TGTGCCAGCAGCTCCGGTCACCACGAGCGGGAGACCCAGTACTTC.

The CDR3 spells CASSPRLAGSHPRYEQYV. CDR3 coding DNA: TGTGCCAGCAGCCCCAGACTAGCGGGAAGCCACCCTAGATACGAGCAGTACGTC. The chain recombines TRBV9 with TRBJ2-7; 11 bases line up with TRBD2. Unmatched junction bases numbered 16, after V lost 4 bases and J lost 4 bases. The V gene's germline CDR1 is SGDLS and CDR2 YYNGEE. The CDR3 contains 18 residues.

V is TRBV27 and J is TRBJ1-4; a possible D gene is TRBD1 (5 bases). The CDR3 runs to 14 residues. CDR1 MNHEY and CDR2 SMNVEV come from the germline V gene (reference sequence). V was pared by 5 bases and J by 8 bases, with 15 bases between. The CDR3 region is CASSAWQGGEKLFF. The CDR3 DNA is TGTGCCAGCAGTGCCTGGCAGGGTGGGGAAAAACTGTTTTTT.

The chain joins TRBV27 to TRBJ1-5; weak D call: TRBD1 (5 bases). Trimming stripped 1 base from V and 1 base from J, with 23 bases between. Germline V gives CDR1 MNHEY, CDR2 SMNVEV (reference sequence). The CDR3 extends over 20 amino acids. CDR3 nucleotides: TGTGCCAGCAGTTTATTCGCTAAAGCGGTCCTCGGGGGGAGCAATCAGCCCCAGCATTTT. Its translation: CASSLFAKAVLGGSNQPQHF.

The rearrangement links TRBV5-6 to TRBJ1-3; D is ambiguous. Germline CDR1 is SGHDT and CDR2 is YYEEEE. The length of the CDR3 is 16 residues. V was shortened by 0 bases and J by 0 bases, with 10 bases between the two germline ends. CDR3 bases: TGTGCCAGCAGCTTGGGCGCCCAGAGCTCTGGAAACACCATATATTTT. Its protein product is CASSLGAQSSGNTIYF.

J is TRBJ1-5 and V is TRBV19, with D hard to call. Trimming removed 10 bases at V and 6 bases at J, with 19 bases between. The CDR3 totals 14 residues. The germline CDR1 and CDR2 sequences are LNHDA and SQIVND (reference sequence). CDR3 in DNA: TGTGCCATCTCAAGACTTGGGCTCTTTCAGCCCCAGCATTTT. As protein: CAISRLGLFQPQHF.

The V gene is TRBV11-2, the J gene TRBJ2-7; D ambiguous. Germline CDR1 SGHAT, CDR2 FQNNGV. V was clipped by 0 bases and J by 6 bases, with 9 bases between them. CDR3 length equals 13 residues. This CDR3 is CASSLEWGTEQYF. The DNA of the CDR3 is TGTGCCAGCAGCTTAGAATGGGGAACCGAGCAGTACTTC.

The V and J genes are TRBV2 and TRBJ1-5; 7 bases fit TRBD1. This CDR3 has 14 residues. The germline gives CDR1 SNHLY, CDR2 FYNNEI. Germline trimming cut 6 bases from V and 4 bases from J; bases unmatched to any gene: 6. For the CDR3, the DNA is TGTGCCAGCAGGCCCCCAGGGGGGAATCAGCCCCAGCATTTT. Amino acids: CASRPPGGNQPQHF.

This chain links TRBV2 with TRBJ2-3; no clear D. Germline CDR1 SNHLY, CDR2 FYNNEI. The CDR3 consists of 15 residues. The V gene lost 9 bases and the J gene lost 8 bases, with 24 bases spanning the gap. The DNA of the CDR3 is TGTGCCAGGGTCTACCCCAACGGGCCGATGGGTACGCAGTATTTT. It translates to CARVYPNGPMGTQYF.

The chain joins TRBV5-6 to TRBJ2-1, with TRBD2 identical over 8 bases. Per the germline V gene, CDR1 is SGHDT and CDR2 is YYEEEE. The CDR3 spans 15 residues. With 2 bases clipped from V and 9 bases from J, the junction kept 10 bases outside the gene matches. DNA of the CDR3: TGTGCCAGCAGCTTAGAGCGGGGGACTTGGGCTGAGCAGTTCTTC. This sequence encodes CASSLERGTWAEQFF.

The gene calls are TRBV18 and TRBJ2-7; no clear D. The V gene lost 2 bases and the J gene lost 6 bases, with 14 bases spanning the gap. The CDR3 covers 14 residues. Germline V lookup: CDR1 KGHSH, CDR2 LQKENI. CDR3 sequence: CASSPFPPPREQYV. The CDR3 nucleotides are TGTGCCAGCTCACCATTCCCCCCCCCGCGCGAGCAGTACGTC.

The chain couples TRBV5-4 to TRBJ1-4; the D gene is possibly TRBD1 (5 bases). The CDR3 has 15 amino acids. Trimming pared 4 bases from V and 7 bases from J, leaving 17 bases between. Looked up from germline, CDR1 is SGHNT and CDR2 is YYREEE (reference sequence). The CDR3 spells CASSRREGRGEKLFF. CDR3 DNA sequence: TGTGCCAGCAGCCGCCGGGAGGGACGGGGTGAAAAACTGTTTTTT.

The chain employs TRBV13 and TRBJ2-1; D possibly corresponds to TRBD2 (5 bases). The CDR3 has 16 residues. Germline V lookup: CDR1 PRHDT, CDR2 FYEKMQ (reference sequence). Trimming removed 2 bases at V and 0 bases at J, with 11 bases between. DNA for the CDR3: TGTGCCAGCAGCTTACCGTCCGGGGTCTCCTACAATGAGCAGTTCTTC. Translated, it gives CASSLPSGVSYNEQFF.